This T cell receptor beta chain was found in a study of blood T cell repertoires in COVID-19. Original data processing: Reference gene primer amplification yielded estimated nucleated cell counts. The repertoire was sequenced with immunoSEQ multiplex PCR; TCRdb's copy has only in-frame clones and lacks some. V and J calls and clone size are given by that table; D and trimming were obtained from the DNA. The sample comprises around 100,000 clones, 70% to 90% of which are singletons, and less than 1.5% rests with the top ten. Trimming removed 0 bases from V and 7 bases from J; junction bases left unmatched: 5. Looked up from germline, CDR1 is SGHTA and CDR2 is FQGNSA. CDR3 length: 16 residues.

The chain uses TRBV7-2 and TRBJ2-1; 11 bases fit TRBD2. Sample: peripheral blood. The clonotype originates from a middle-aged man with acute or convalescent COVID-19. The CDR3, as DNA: TGTGCCAGCAGCTTAGCGCCTAGCGGGGGGAGTAATGAGCAGTTCTTC. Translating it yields CASSLAPSGGSNEQFF.